The sequence of this T cell receptor beta chain was determined in a study of control samples from healthy donors and cancer patients. The repertoire was sequenced with immunoSEQ multiplex PCR; TCRdb's copy has only in-frame clones and lacks some. Among fewer than 300,000 clones, about 80% were seen once, and the ten largest hold 13%. The CDR3 length is 13 residues. The germline CDR1 and CDR2 sequences are LGHDT and YNNKEL (reference sequence). V was pared by 6 bases and J by 4 bases, with 5 bases of the junction left unmatched. This TCR was recovered from a woman aged 60-70 years with lung cancer. The V and J genes are TRBV3-1 (or the pseudogene TRBV3-2) and TRBJ2-7; 8 nucleotides line up with TRBD1. The sample comprised PBMCs. CDR3 region: CASSQGAEYEQYF. In DNA form, the CDR3 reads TGTGCCAGCAGTCAGGGGGCTGAGTACGAGCAGTACTTC.